This record covers a single T cell receptor (beta chain). This table comes from immunoSEQ multiplex PCR, and its TCRdb copy is limited to in-frame clones, with some not included. The profile shows roughly 49,000 clones, over 75% of them singletons. This sample is drawn from a study of blood T cell repertoires in COVID-19. Study-wide background: The United States, Italy and Spain were the sources of the acute and convalescent COVID-19 samples.

Material: peripheral blood. The receptor's source is a man in his fifties with active COVID-19.

The CDR3 spells CASSQGTGASYEQYF. In nucleotides, the CDR3 is TGTGCCAGCAGCCAAGGGACAGGGGCCTCCTACGAGCAGTACTTC. V is TRBV14 and J is TRBJ2-7; 9 bases fit TRBD1. The CDR3 loop spans 15 amino acids. Germline V lookup: CDR1 SGHDN, CDR2 FVKESK. Trimming at V came to 1 base and at J to 0 bases, leaving 1 base not matched to a gene.